This T cell receptor (beta chain) was recorded in a study of blood T cell repertoires in COVID-19 (dated by TCRdb to the early 2020s). Background for the entire study: Collaborator samples came from the United States, Italy and Spain and covered acute and convalescent phases of COVID-19. A de-identified subject ID, COVID-19 status, age in years and sex were almost always included in the sample metadata. Where available, HLA class I and class II types were taken from metadata supplied by the sample provider and were not determined by assay-based typing. Subjects who had been exposed to COVID-19, were actively infected with it, or had recovered from it provided the deeply sampled blood TCRbeta repertoires that made up the dataset. The samples were drawn from the first 160 participants of the ongoing ImmuneRACE study and from about 1,200 subjects provided by 6 global collaborators. The repertoires were released in a freely available public database intended as a resource for research on the immune response to SARS-CoV-2. The material from the prospective study consisted of cDNA or gDNA derived from T cells, B-cell-depleted T cells, or PBMCs. Overall results and qualifications from the work: Clinical and demographic metadata were provided uncurated, with the amount varying by source and participant.

The germline V gene (reference sequence) supplies CDR1 MNHEY and CDR2 SMNVEV. The CDR3, from cysteine to phenylalanine, totals 15 residues. Only the CDR3 DNA stays, 45 bases, in frame from base 1. V lost 4 bases and J lost 5 bases, and the count of bases not matched to a germline gene is 7. TCRbeta CDR3 regions were amplified from genomic DNA using the immunoSEQ Assay, a bias-controlled multiplex PCR. The original methods were these. The number of nucleated cells in each sample was estimated by amplification of reference gene primers within the assay. Sequence reads were collapsed and filtered to measure the absolute abundance of every unique TCRbeta CDR3 rearrangement. For each sample, productive Simpson clonality was calculated as the square root of Simpson's diversity index across productive rearrangements. TCRdb retrieved this table from immuneACCESS and kept in-frame rearrangements only. Not all clones are present; in checked studies, unresolved V genes account for under half, and no reason is known for the remainder. That table supplies the V and J calls and clone size; D and trimming were determined from the DNA. Here the sample has under 300,000 clones; around 85% occur a single time. The ten largest clones represent more than 10% of the sample.

One collaborating source in Seattle enrolled patients while the patients were actively infected and followed the patients over time throughout the course of disease. Collaborating institutions collected whole blood in K2EDTA tubes following their own protocols. For TCRbeta analysis, collaborators shipped samples as frozen whole blood, isolated PBMCs, or DNA extracted from either of those sample types. As for this clone: There is no known antigen for this receptor. Base qualities were left out, and no much larger clone turns up one base away.

Sequenced input: peripheral blood. This receptor was obtained from a woman in her twenties or thirties with COVID-19, enrolled during active disease. This receptor chain uses TRBV27 and TRBJ2-1; a stretch of 8 junction bases matches TRBD1. The nucleotide sequence reads TGTGCCAGCAGTTGGGGCAGGGGGCGAAACAATGAGCAGTTCTTC. This gives the protein CASSWGRGRNNEQFF.